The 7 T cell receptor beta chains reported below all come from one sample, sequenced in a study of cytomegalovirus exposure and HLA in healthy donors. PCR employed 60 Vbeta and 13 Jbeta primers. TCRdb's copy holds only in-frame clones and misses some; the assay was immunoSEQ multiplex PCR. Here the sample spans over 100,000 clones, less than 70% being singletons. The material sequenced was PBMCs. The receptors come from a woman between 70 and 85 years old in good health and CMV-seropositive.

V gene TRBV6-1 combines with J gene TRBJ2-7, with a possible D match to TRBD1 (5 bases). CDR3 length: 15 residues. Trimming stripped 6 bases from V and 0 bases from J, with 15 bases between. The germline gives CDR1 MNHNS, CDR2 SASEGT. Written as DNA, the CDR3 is TGTGCCAGCAGAAAGGGCAGGGCCAGCTCCTACGAGCAGTACTTC. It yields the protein CASRKGRASSYEQYF.

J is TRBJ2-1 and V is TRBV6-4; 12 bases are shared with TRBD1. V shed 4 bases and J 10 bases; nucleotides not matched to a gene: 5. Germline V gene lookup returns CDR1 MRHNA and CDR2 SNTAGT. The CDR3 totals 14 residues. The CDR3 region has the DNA TGTGCCAGCAGTGTGGGACAGGGGGCAGGGGAGCAGTTCTTC. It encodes CASSVGQGAGEQFF.

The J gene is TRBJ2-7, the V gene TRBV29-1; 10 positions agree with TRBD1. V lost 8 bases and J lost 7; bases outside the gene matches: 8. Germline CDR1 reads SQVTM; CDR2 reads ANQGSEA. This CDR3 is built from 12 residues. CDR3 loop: CSPGQGSNEQYF. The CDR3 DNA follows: TGCAGCCCGGGACAGGGGAGTAATGAGCAGTACTTC.

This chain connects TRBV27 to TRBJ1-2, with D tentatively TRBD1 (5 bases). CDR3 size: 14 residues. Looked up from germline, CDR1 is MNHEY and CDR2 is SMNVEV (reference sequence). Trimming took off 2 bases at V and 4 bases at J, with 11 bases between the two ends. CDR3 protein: CASSLGGQGYGYTF. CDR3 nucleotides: TGTGCCAGCAGTTTAGGAGGGCAGGGCTATGGCTACACCTTC.

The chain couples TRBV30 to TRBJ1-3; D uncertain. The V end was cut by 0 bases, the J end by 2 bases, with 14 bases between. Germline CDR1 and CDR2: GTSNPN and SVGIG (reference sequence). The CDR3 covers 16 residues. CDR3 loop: CAWSVPGGSTGNTIYF. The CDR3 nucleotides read TGTGCCTGGAGTGTACCTGGCGGGAGTACTGGAAACACCATATATTTT.

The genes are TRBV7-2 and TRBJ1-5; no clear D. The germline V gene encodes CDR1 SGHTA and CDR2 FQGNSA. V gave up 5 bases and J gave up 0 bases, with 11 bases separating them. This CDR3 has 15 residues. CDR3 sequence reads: CASSRESYSNQPQHF. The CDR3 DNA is TGTGCCAGCAGCCGAGAGAGTTATAGCAATCAGCCCCAGCATTTT.

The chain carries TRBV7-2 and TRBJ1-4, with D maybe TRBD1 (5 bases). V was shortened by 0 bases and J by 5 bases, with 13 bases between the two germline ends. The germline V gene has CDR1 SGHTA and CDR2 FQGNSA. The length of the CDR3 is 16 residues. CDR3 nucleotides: TGTGCCAGCAGCTTAGCGCGACGGACACCCAATGAAAAACTGTTTTTT. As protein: CASSLARRTPNEKLFF.